A single sample is the source of the 20 T cell receptor beta chains below, sequenced in a study of pediatric ulcerative colitis. Libraries were prepared by immunoSEQ multiplex PCR; TCRdb keeps only in-frame clonotypes and omits some of them. The data contain 32,000 or so clones, roughly four fifths of them singletons. Sequencing used blood. The source is a boy younger than 18 with severe ulcerative colitis.

This chain uses TRBV11-2 with TRBJ2-1; no clear D gene. The CDR3 extends over 11 amino acids. Germline lookup yields CDR1 SGHAT and CDR2 FQNNGV. With 3 bases removed from V and 7 bases from J, the gap between germline ends came to 4 bases. CDR3 nucleotide sequence: TGTGCCAGCAGCTTGGGGAATGAGCAGTTCTTC. It codes for CASSLGNEQFF.

The V and J genes are TRBV20-1 and TRBJ2-1; 9 positions agree with TRBD2. Germline V CDR1 and CDR2: DFQATT, SNEGSKA (reference sequence). The CDR3 loop spans 11 amino acids. V trimming: 2 bases; J trimming: 13 bases; junction bases outside the gene matches: 3. The CDR3 is CSARNGTSQFF. CDR3 DNA sequence: TGCAGTGCTAGAAACGGGACTAGCCAGTTCTTC.

The chain joins TRBV27 to TRBJ1-2, with D possibly matching TRBD1 (6 bases). There are 11 residues in the CDR3. Germline loops: CDR1 MNHEY, CDR2 SMNVEV (reference sequence). Trimming cost V 10 bases and J 4 bases, with 10 bases left between them. This chain's CDR3 is CATQGSYGYTF. The CDR3, as DNA: TGTGCCACCCAGGGGTCCTATGGCTACACCTTC.

V usage is TRBV7-3 and J usage is TRBJ1-2, with D tentatively TRBD1 (5 bases). The CDR3 is 14 amino acids. Trimming removed 5 bases at V and 5 bases at J, with 15 bases between. Per the germline V gene, CDR1 is SGHTA and CDR2 is FQGTGA. The CDR3: CASSPTGTAYGYTF. CDR3 nucleotides: TGTGCCAGCAGCCCCACCGGGACGGCATATGGCTACACCTTC.

In the case of this clone: Distinct nucleotide sequences in the sample also encode this CDR3. The chain recombines TRBV6-5 with TRBJ1-1; D is ambiguous. CDR1 and CDR2 (germline): MNHEY, SVGAGI. V gave up 2 bases and J gave up 8 bases, with 6 bases separating them. The CDR3 has 11 amino acids. As DNA, the CDR3 is TGTGCCAGCAGTTACGGGTTCGAAGCTTTCTTT. This translates into CASSYGFEAFF.

The chain combines TRBV7-2 with TRBJ1-2, with TRBD1 matching over 8 bases. This CDR3 is 14 amino acids long. Germline V lookup: CDR1 SGHTA, CDR2 FQGNSA. V shed 4 bases and J 7 bases; nucleotides not matched to a gene: 8. The CDR3 DNA sequence: TGTGCCAGCAGCTATGGACAGGGCGGTTCTGGCTACACCTTC. Amino acids: CASSYGQGGSGYTF.

This rearrangement joins TRBV4-1 to TRBJ1-2, with D unclear. Germline values: CDR1 MGHRA, CDR2 YSYEKL. This CDR3 spans 16 amino acids. V lost 0 bases and J 8 bases, leaving 19 bases between the germline ends. The CDR3 region is CASSQDTPLARTGYTF. The CDR3 bases are TGCGCCAGCAGCCAAGATACCCCTCTCGCTAGGACCGGCTACACCTTC.

The chain employs TRBV18 and TRBJ1-2, with D hard to call. This CDR3 has 13 residues. V was pared by 0 bases and J by 3 bases, with 5 bases between. The germline CDR1 and CDR2 sequences are KGHSH and LQKENI. CDR3 residues: CASSPPGYYGYTF. CDR3 in DNA: TGTGCCAGCTCACCACCTGGGTACTATGGCTACACCTTC.

The chain has TRBV5-1 and TRBJ1-3; D not resolved. The CDR3 totals 16 residues. The germline V and J ends were trimmed by 4 bases and 4 bases, with 18 bases remaining between them. Germline lookup yields CDR1 SGHRS and CDR2 YFSETQ. The CDR3 here is CASSPIDNKVGNTIYF. DNA of the CDR3: TGCGCCAGCAGCCCAATCGATAATAAAGTCGGAAACACCATATATTTT.

As regards this clone: The conserved phenylalanine or tryptophan normally closing the CDR3 is absent here, so this likely arose from a read error. Because the CDR3's place on the DNA is in doubt, the DNA is left out and the CDR3 is given as listed by TCRdb. The genes are TRBV21-1 and TRBJ1-5. TRBV21-1 corresponds to a pseudogene. The CDR3 is 13 amino acids long, termini counted. CDR3 protein: CASSKVIRSAGVC.

The rearrangement joins TRBV15 to TRBJ2-5, with D uncertain. CDR3 length equals 15 residues. V lost 0 bases to trimming and J lost 1 base, with 9 bases between them. Germline CDR1 is LNHNV and CDR2 is YYDKDF (reference sequence). CDR3 sequence: CATSRDPGPQETQYF. The CDR3 DNA follows: TGTGCCACCAGCAGAGATCCCGGTCCCCAAGAGACCCAGTACTTC.

This clone was observed a handful of times. The chain recombines TRBV10-2 with TRBJ1-2; 7 positions agree with TRBD1. The germline gives CDR1 WSHSY, CDR2 SAAADI. The CDR3 covers 14 residues. V trimming: 3 bases; J trimming: 2 bases; junction bases outside the gene matches: 3. The DNA of the CDR3 is TGCGCCAGCAGTGACCAGGGGGACAACTATGGCTACACCTTC. Translated: CASSDQGDNYGYTF.

This chain uses TRBV9 with TRBJ2-6; D possibly corresponds to TRBD1 (5 bases). The germline V gene encodes CDR1 SGDLS and CDR2 YYNGEE. Between the trimmed V and J ends, which lost 2 bases and 0 bases, there was a span of 6 bases. CDR3 length equals 15 residues. The CDR3: CASSVTGSGANVLTF. In DNA form, the CDR3 reads TGTGCCAGCAGCGTTACAGGCTCTGGGGCCAACGTCCTGACTTTC.

The chain couples TRBV7-9 to TRBJ2-2; TRBD2 agrees at 10 bases. The CDR3 spans 15 residues. Germline CDR1 is SEHNR and CDR2 is FQNEAQ (reference sequence). With V trimmed by 4 bases and J by 5 bases, 4 bases remained unmatched. CDR3 DNA: TGTGCCAGCAGCTGGACTAGCGGACTTACCGGGGAGCTGTTTTTT. Translating it yields CASSWTSGLTGELFF.

J is TRBJ2-7 and V is TRBV28; the D gene is possibly TRBD1 (8 bases). The CDR3 is 15 amino acids. The germline V gene has CDR1 MDHEN and CDR2 SYDVKM. The V and J ends lost 5 bases and 6 bases respectively, with 20 bases between them. The CDR3 sequence: CASSPQGGPPREQYF. For the CDR3, the DNA is TGTGCCAGCAGTCCACAGGGGGGGCCCCCCCGCGAGCAGTACTTC.

The rearrangement uses TRBV5-1 and TRBJ2-3; D might be TRBD1 (6 bases). There are 15 residues in the CDR3. Trimming took off 5 bases at V and 0 bases at J, with 13 bases between the two ends. Germline V gives CDR1 SGHRS, CDR2 YFSETQ. The CDR3 DNA is TGCGCCAGCAGGGCCACACAGGGCAGCACAGATACGCAGTATTTT. It encodes CASRATQGSTDTQYF.

The chain recombines TRBV4-3 with TRBJ2-1; 12 bases match TRBD2. This CDR3 has 17 amino acids. The germline V gene encodes CDR1 LGHNA and CDR2 YSLEER. J lost 10 bases, V lost 5 bases, and 15 bases had no gene match. The CDR3 protein is CASSFNRASGGAREQFF. The CDR3, as DNA: TGCGCCAGCAGCTTTAATAGGGCTAGCGGGGGGGCGAGGGAGCAGTTCTTC.

This clone has more than one count but fewer than ten. The chain links TRBV10-3 to TRBJ1-2; D remains ambiguous. The V and J ends lost 0 bases and 11 bases respectively, with 7 bases between them. Germline assignment: CDR1 ENHRY and CDR2 SYGVKD. The CDR3 totals 11 residues. CDR3 region: CAISESREYTF. CDR3 bases: TGTGCCATCAGTGAGTCGAGGGAATACACCTTC.

J is TRBJ1-1 and V is TRBV7-9; maybe TRBD1 (6 bases). CDR3 size: 16 residues. The V and J ends lost 3 bases and 7 bases respectively, with 21 bases between them. The germline V gene has CDR1 SEHNR and CDR2 FQNEAQ (reference sequence). The CDR3 region is CASSFSARTDLHEAFF. CDR3 DNA: TGTGCCAGCAGCTTCTCCGCGAGGACAGATCTTCATGAAGCTTTCTTT. The full variable domain, completed using reference TRBV7-9 and TRBJ1-1, is DTGVSQNPRHKITKRGQNVTFRCDPISEHNRLYWYRQTLGQGPEFLTYFQNEAQLEKSRLLSDRFSAERPKGSFSTLEIQRTEQGDSAMYLCASSFSARTDLHEAFFGQGTRLTVV.

The chain uses TRBV7-6 and TRBJ2-7; D is perhaps TRBD1 or TRBD2 (6 bases each). This CDR3 comprises 14 residues. Germline CDR1 and CDR2: SGHVS and FNYEAQ. Trimming removed 5 bases at V and 0 bases at J, with 11 bases between. CDR3 DNA sequence: TGTGCCAGCAGCCGGGGGCTGGACTCCTACGAGCAGTACTTC. Its protein product is CASSRGLDSYEQYF.